The present entry profiles one T cell receptor beta chain with its context. 60 Vbeta and 13 Jbeta primers were used in PCR. Clones were sequenced by immunoSEQ multiplex PCR, and TCRdb holds only the in-frame ones, with some missing. In the table there are 150,000 to 200,000 clones, around 84% of which are singletons. The entry originates in a study of cytomegalovirus exposure and HLA in healthy donors. The V segment lost 6 bases and the J segment 0 bases; nucleotides outside the gene matches: 7. Germline CDR1 and CDR2: LNHDA and SQIVND (reference sequence). The length of the CDR3 is 15 residues. The specimen was PBMCs. This chain connects TRBV19 to TRBJ1-1; the match to TRBD1 covers 7 bases. The sequence came from a man in his forties or fifties in good health and CMV-seropositive. The CDR3 here is CASRKRGQMNTEAFF. The DNA of the CDR3 is TGTGCCAGTAGAAAGAGGGGACAGATGAACACTGAAGCTTTCTTT.